This entry describes one TCR beta chain. Antigen specificity is unknown. These donors were members of the approximately 120-subject validation cohort, a group separate from the roughly 670-subject first cohort. The sample belongs to a study of cytomegalovirus exposure and HLA in healthy donors. Study-level results: In vitro checks showed that a few CMV-associated chains really do target CMV antigens. Later, an analysis found that TCR clusters from the first cohort tended to co-occur in the roughly 110 validation repertoires. Cytomegalovirus-associated status was assigned to approximately 160 TCR beta chains.

The method was immunoSEQ multiplex PCR; TCRdb's version includes in-frame clones alone and lacks a portion of them. The sample contains some 180,000 clones, about 89% of which appear only once. The receptor was isolated from a man aged 25-40 years in good health and CMV-seropositive. The material sequenced was PBMCs.

The CDR3 sequence: CASERGPYNEQFF. The CDR3 coding sequence is TGTGCCAGCGAGCGGGGGCCCTACAATGAGCAGTTCTTC. The chain links TRBV2 to TRBJ2-1; 8 positions agree with TRBD2. CDR3 length: 13 amino acids. Germline assignment: CDR1 SNHLY and CDR2 FYNNEI. Trimming cost V 8 bases and J 2 bases; bases outside gene matches: 2.